Listed below are T cell receptor beta chains from one sample, sequenced in a study of cytomegalovirus exposure and HLA in healthy donors. Sequenced by immunoSEQ multiplex PCR; TCRdb stores in-frame clones only, minus some. The profile shows about 160,000 clones, around 78% of them singletons. Sequenced material: PBMCs. The source of these receptors is a woman between 40 and 50 years old in good health and CMV-seronegative. Both conserved end residues are part of each CDR3. The D gene is left open where the match is weak. Clone size, where shown, is once, few, many, or a class for clones that have expanded.

D: TRBD2; size: NA; J: TRBJ2-7; V: TRBV2; DNA: TGTGCCAGCAGTGAAGGGGGGGCCGGGGGGGCGGCCGAGCAGTACTTC; CDR3: CASSEGGAGGAAEQYF
D: TRBD1; size: few; J: TRBJ2-7; V: TRBV9; DNA: TGTGCCAGCAGCGTAGGTAGGGACAGGTATTCCTACGAGCAGTACTTC; CDR3: CASSVGRDRYSYEQYF
D: NA; size: few; J: TRBJ2-1; V: TRBV18; DNA: TGTGCCAGCTCACCAACGGGGTTGTACAATGAGCAGTTCTTC; CDR3: CASSPTGLYNEQFF
D: TRBD2; size: NA; J: TRBJ2-5; V: TRBV4-2; DNA: TGTGCCAGCAGCCTCGGATCGGCTAGCGGGGGGGCGGGGGAGACCCAGTACTTC; CDR3: CASSLGSASGGAGETQYF
D: TRBD2; size: NA; J: TRBJ2-5; V: TRBV6-1; DNA: TGTGCCAGCAGTGGCGTGGGAGGGTCCCAAGAGACCCAGTACTTC; CDR3: CASSGVGGSQETQYF
D: TRBD2; size: NA; J: TRBJ2-7; V: TRBV6-6; DNA: TGTGCCAGCAGTTACTCTGGCGGGGGCTACGAGCAGTACTTC; CDR3: CASSYSGGGYEQYF
D: NA; size: NA; J: TRBJ1-1; V: TRBV15; DNA: TGTGCCACCAGCAGAGATAGGAAGGGGTGGACTGAAGCTTTCTTT; CDR3: CATSRDRKGWTEAFF
D: NA; size: few; J: TRBJ1-2; V: TRBV4-1; DNA: TGCGCCAGCAGCCAAGATCAGGGCCCGAATGGCTACACCTTC; CDR3: CASSQDQGPNGYTF
D: NA; size: NA; J: TRBJ1-2; V: TRBV2; DNA: TGTGCCAGCAGTGGCTACGAGGACGAGGGCTATGGCTACACCTTC; CDR3: CASSGYEDEGYGYTF
D: TRBD1; size: NA; J: TRBJ1-5; V: TRBV15; DNA: TGTGCCACCAGCAGACAGGGGGCTGAACAGCCCCAGCATTTT; CDR3: CATSRQGAEQPQHF
D: TRBD2; size: NA; J: TRBJ2-2; V: TRBV6-1; DNA: TGTGCCAGCAGCCGGACTAGCGGGGGCGGGGGGGAGCTGTTTTTT; CDR3: CASSRTSGGGGELFF
D: TRBD1; size: NA; J: TRBJ1-1; V: TRBV6-1; DNA: TGTGCCAGCAAGCCCCTGACAGGGGGATTCACTGAAGCTTTCTTT; CDR3: CASKPLTGGFTEAFF
D: NA; size: NA; J: TRBJ1-1; V: TRBV5-1; DNA: TGCGCCAGCAGCTTGGATCGGGGGTACGGGCGCACTGAAGCTTTCTTT; CDR3: CASSLDRGYGRTEAFF
D: NA; size: NA; J: TRBJ2-7; V: TRBV18; DNA: TGTGCCAGCTCACCGACAAATTACTACGAGCAGTACTTC; CDR3: CASSPTNYYEQYF
D: NA; size: NA; J: TRBJ2-3; V: TRBV5-1; DNA: TGCGCCAGCCAACCTAATACAAACAGGGTTTTAGGAGATACGCAGTATTTT; CDR3: CASQPNTNRVLGDTQYF
D: NA; size: NA; J: TRBJ1-4; V: TRBV6-5; DNA: TGTGCCAGCAGTCCCGCCGGGACACGAGCTGAAAAACTGTTTTTT; CDR3: CASSPAGTRAEKLFF
D: NA; size: NA; J: TRBJ1-1; V: TRBV5-1; DNA: TGCGCCAGCAGCTTGGGTGTCCAGGCTATGAACACTGAAGCTTTCTTT; CDR3: CASSLGVQAMNTEAFF
D: TRBD1; size: NA; J: TRBJ1-2; V: TRBV5-4; DNA: TGTGCCAGCAGCTGGACAGGGGCCTATGGCTACACCTTC; CDR3: CASSWTGAYGYTF
D: TRBD1; size: NA; J: TRBJ2-1; V: TRBV7-9; DNA: TGTGCCAGCAGCTCAGGGACAGTATACAGCTCCTACAATGAGCAGTTCTTC; CDR3: CASSSGTVYSSYNEQFF
D: NA; size: few; J: TRBJ1-2; V: TRBV27; DNA: TGTGCCAGCAGTACCCGCGGGGCGGTGGGCTACACCTTC; CDR3: CASSTRGAVGYTF
D: TRBD2; size: NA; J: TRBJ2-7; V: TRBV27; DNA: TGTGCCAGCAGTTGGGGCGGGGGGGCAAATCTTTACGAGCAGTACTTC; CDR3: CASSWGGGANLYEQYF
D: NA; size: once; J: TRBJ1-2; V: TRBV6-5; DNA: TGTGCCAGCAGTTACTCGGGGGGAGGAGTATATGGCTACACCTTC; CDR3: CASSYSGGGVYGYTF
D: NA; size: NA; J: TRBJ2-7; V: TRBV11-2; DNA: TGTGCCAGCAGCTTGGGCCGGGGCTACGAGCAGTACTTC; CDR3: CASSLGRGYEQYF
D: NA; size: NA; J: TRBJ1-1; V: TRBV27; DNA: TGTGCCAGCAGCCCCTTTGTGACAGACACTGAAGCTTTCTTT; CDR3: CASSPFVTDTEAFF
D: NA; size: NA; J: TRBJ1-1; V: TRBV9; DNA: TGTGCCAGCAGCCCAGGGAGGGGTGGTGAAGCTTTCTTT; CDR3: CASSPGRGGEAFF
D: NA; size: NA; J: TRBJ2-2; V: TRBV7-3; DNA: TGTGCCAGCAGCTTCGCCGGGACCCCAGGGACCGGGGGGCTGTTTTTT; CDR3: CASSFAGTPGTGGLFF
D: TRBD2; size: once; J: TRBJ2-7; V: TRBV11-2; DNA: TGTGCCAGCAGCTTAGGACCCGCTAGCGGGGGTTACGAGCAGTACTTC; CDR3: CASSLGPASGGYEQYF
D: TRBD1; size: NA; J: TRBJ1-3; V: TRBV5-1; DNA: TGCGCCAGCAGCCCTCAGACGACAGGGGGCACCACCATATATTTT; CDR3: CASSPQTTGGTTIYF
D: NA; size: NA; J: TRBJ2-7; V: TRBV4-1; DNA: TGCGCCAGCAGCCAAGAGGCGGGGAGCTCCTACGAGCAGTACTTC; CDR3: CASSQEAGSSYEQYF
D: NA; size: NA; J: TRBJ2-5; V: TRBV7-7; DNA: TGTGCCAGCAGCTTGGGAGGGGGTCCCCAAGAGACCCAGTACTTC; CDR3: CASSLGGGPQETQYF
D: NA; size: once; J: TRBJ2-2; V: TRBV5-6; DNA: TGTGCCAGCAGCTGGGACATGGCGAACACCGGGGAGCTGTTTTTT; CDR3: CASSWDMANTGELFF
D: TRBD1; size: NA; J: TRBJ2-7; V: TRBV15; DNA: TGTGCCACCAGCAGAGATCAGACAGGGTTCGCCTACGAGCAGTACTTC; CDR3: CATSRDQTGFAYEQYF
D: TRBD2; size: NA; J: TRBJ2-3; V: TRBV6-5; DNA: TGTGCCAGCAGTTATCGACCCGGACTAGCGGGGATTGCGCAGTATTTT; CDR3: CASSYRPGLAGIAQYF
D: NA; size: NA; J: TRBJ2-7; V: TRBV7-9; DNA: TGTGCCAGCAGCTTAGCGCAGGTATACGAGCAGTACTTC; CDR3: CASSLAQVYEQYF
D: NA; size: once; J: TRBJ1-2; V: TRBV20-1; DNA: TGCAGTGCCAGGGAGGGGGGCGGCTACACCTTC; CDR3: CSAREGGGYTF
D: NA; size: few; J: TRBJ1-2; V: TRBV4-1; DNA: TGCGCCAGCAGCCAAGCCCCAGGGGCGGGTGGCTACACCTTC; CDR3: CASSQAPGAGGYTF
D: NA; size: NA; J: TRBJ2-6; V: TRBV7-2; DNA: TGTGCCAGCAGTTACAACTCTGGGGCCAACGTCCTGACTTTC; CDR3: CASSYNSGANVLTF
D: TRBD1; size: few; J: TRBJ1-2; V: TRBV10-2; DNA: TGCGCCAGCCTAGGACAGGGAAGGGATGGCTACACCTTC; CDR3: CASLGQGRDGYTF
D: TRBD1; size: NA; J: TRBJ2-6; V: TRBV6-5; DNA: TGTGCCAGCGGGGACAGATCGGGGGCCAACGTCCTGACTTTC; CDR3: CASGDRSGANVLTF
D: NA; size: NA; J: TRBJ1-1; V: TRBV20-1; DNA: TGCAGTGCTAAGGGGCTAGAAGCTTTCTTT; CDR3: CSAKGLEAFF
D: NA; size: few; J: TRBJ2-2; V: TRBV27; DNA: TGTGCCAGCAGCCCTTGGGGCTCCGGGGAGCTGTTTTTT; CDR3: CASSPWGSGELFF
D: NA; size: few; J: TRBJ1-1; V: TRBV6-5; DNA: TGTGCCAGCAGGACAGTAATCGACACTGAAGCTTTCTTT; CDR3: CASRTVIDTEAFF
D: TRBD2; size: NA; J: TRBJ2-7; V: TRBV28; DNA: TGTGCCAGCAGTTTGGGGGGGTCTGACGAGCAGTACTTC; CDR3: CASSLGGSDEQYF
D: NA; size: NA; J: TRBJ2-7; V: TRBV7-2; DNA: TGTGCCAGCAGCGCCGGGCCCCCGGGAGAGCAGTACTTC; CDR3: CASSAGPPGEQYF
D: NA; size: NA; J: TRBJ1-4; V: TRBV5-1; DNA: TGCGCCAGCAGCTTGGGAGGGAATAATGAAAAACTGTTTTTT; CDR3: CASSLGGNNEKLFF
D: NA; size: once; J: TRBJ1-2; V: TRBV2; DNA: TGTGCCAGCAGTGAAGTACAGCCCTTCTATGGCTACACCTTC; CDR3: CASSEVQPFYGYTF
D: TRBD1; size: NA; J: TRBJ2-2; V: TRBV19; DNA: TGTGCCAGTAGTACAGGGCAGGGGACAGCGAACACCGGGGAGCTGTTTTTT; CDR3: CASSTGQGTANTGELFF
D: NA; size: NA; J: TRBJ1-6; V: TRBV27; DNA: TGTGCCAGCAGAGCAGGGTTTACGGTCTCCTATAATTCACCCCTCCACTTT; CDR3: CASRAGFTVSYNSPLHF
D: TRBD1; size: NA; J: TRBJ2-2; V: TRBV28; DNA: TGTGCCAGCAGACAGGGGGTGGGCACCGGGGAGCTGTTTTTT; CDR3: CASRQGVGTGELFF
D: TRBD2; size: NA; J: TRBJ2-7; V: TRBV7-8; DNA: TGTGCCAGCAGCTCCCGACGACTAGCAGGCTACGAGCAGTACTTC; CDR3: CASSSRRLAGYEQYF
D: NA; size: NA; J: TRBJ2-7; V: TRBV19; DNA: TGTGCCAGTAGGGCAGGTTCCTCCTACGAGCAGTACTTC; CDR3: CASRAGSSYEQYF
D: NA; size: NA; J: TRBJ2-7; V: TRBV2; DNA: TGTGCCAGCTACGCGACTGACGGGAGCTCCTACGAGCAGTACTTC; CDR3: CASYATDGSSYEQYF
D: NA; size: NA; J: TRBJ2-7; V: TRBV5-1; DNA: TGCGCCAGCAGCTTAGTAAGGGGTAAGAGGACCTACGAGCAGTACTTC; CDR3: CASSLVRGKRTYEQYF
D: TRBD1; size: NA; J: TRBJ1-1; V: TRBV5-6; DNA: TGTGCCAGCAGGTCATTCGGGACAGGGGATAACATGAACACTGAAGCTTTCTTT; CDR3: CASRSFGTGDNMNTEAFF
D: NA; size: NA; J: TRBJ2-5; V: TRBV9; DNA: TGTGCCAGCAGCGTAGGCGGCCGCCAGCAAGAGACCCAGTACTTC; CDR3: CASSVGGRQQETQYF
D: TRBD1; size: NA; J: TRBJ1-2; V: TRBV6-6; DNA: TGTGCCAGCAGTTACAGCCGGGACAGGGTTTTTGGCTACACCTTC; CDR3: CASSYSRDRVFGYTF